The clone carrying this T cell receptor (beta chain) was observed a few times. Its target is not known. The entry originates in a study of T cells after yellow fever vaccination. The CDR3 length is 14 residues. Trimming left V 2 bases short and J 8 bases short, with 13 bases between. 5'RACE template switching produced TCR cDNA carrying a universal primer site and UMIs. TCRdb used MiXCR to reprocess the 5' RACE reads, holding one entry per CDR3 protein. The sample holds fewer than 450,000 distinct CDR3 sequences, approximately 10% seen once. Study observations and caveats: The CD4 compartment and the CD8 compartment contained a small share of clonotypes in common. The study found a weaker secondary response that peaked faster, day 5 versus 15.

The sample consisted of PBMCs, taken on the day of the first yellow fever vaccination. This chain links TRBV12-3 or TRBV12-4 with TRBJ1-3, with D perhaps matching TRBD1 (5 bases). The receptor comes from a man younger than 35 who received the YFV17D yellow fever vaccine. As DNA, the CDR3 is TGTGCCAGCAGTTTAAATTTCCCGGGGCACACCATATATTTT. Protein sequence: CASSLNFPGHTIYF.